This TCR beta chain was sequenced for a study of vaccination and CD4 T cells after COVID-19. At the level of the study: Convalescent patients gave post-COVID blood a median about 100 days post-diagnosis, range 35 to 161. Overlapping spike peptides of SARS-CoV-2, HCoV-NL63, HCoV-OC43 and HCoV-229E were used, and cells were stimulated with them.

Per the germline V gene, CDR1 is MNHEY and CDR2 is SVGEGT. Trimming took 8 bases from V and 2 from J, leaving 6 bases between them. This CDR3 is 11 amino acids long. Sequencing of the DNA from cultured CD4+ T cells was carried out with the Oncomine TCR Beta short-read assay. TCRdb used MiXCR to reprocess the PCR reads, holding one entry per CDR3 protein. The table lists around 10,000 distinct CDR3 sequences, roughly 42% of them singletons. In regard to this clonotype: Its antigen is not identified.

Noted treatment: roughly 10-day PBMC culture with coronavirus spike peptide pools or control peptides (ViraFEST assay). The receptor's source is a human donor who had recovered from COVID-19. The chain couples TRBV6-2 or TRBV6-3 to TRBJ1-1, with D unresolved. The sequenced sample consisted of CD4+ T cells from blood, cultured in vitro. Here the CDR3 DNA reads TGTGCCAGCTGGGGAAACACTGAAGCTTTCTTT. Amino acids: CASWGNTEAFF.